Shown below are 25 T cell receptor beta chains from a single sample sequenced in a study of blood T cell repertoires in COVID-19. Sequenced by immunoSEQ multiplex PCR; TCRdb stores in-frame clones only, minus some. This sample carries about 58,000 clones, 90% of them seen once, and the ten largest clones take about an eighth. The sample comprised peripheral blood. The receptors derive from a man aged 55 to 70 with active COVID-19.

This chain uses TRBV5-6 with TRBJ2-3, with 9 bases identical to TRBD2. Per germline, CDR1 SGHDT and CDR2 YYEEEE. The CDR3 is made up of 16 amino acids. V shed 4 bases, J shed 5 bases, and the junction held 11 bases outside the gene matches. CDR3 loop: CASSALLVAGVDTQYF. CDR3 sequence (DNA): TGTGCCAGCAGCGCCCTGCTGGTAGCGGGAGTAGATACGCAGTATTTT.

V usage is TRBV19 and J usage is TRBJ2-1, with D hard to call. V lost 1 base, J lost 3 bases, and 10 bases lay in between. CDR1 LNHDA and CDR2 SQIVND come from the germline V gene (reference sequence). This CDR3 region has 15 residues. CDR3 residues: CASSIAGSFYNEQFF. The CDR3 DNA reads TGTGCCAGTAGTATAGCCGGGTCCTTCTACAATGAGCAGTTCTTC.

This chain links TRBV10-3 with TRBJ1-5, with D perhaps matching TRBD1 (5 bases). The CDR3 loop spans 14 amino acids. The germline V gene has CDR1 ENHRY and CDR2 SYGVKD. Between the trimmed V and J ends, which lost 4 bases and 5 bases, there was a span of 12 bases. The CDR3 reads CAISGSREDQPQHF. CDR3 sequence (DNA): TGTGCCATCAGTGGGAGCAGGGAGGATCAGCCCCAGCATTTT.

V gene TRBV4-1 combines with J gene TRBJ2-2; no definite D call. Trimming left V 0 bases short and J 13 bases short, with 12 bases between. This CDR3 region has 13 residues. Germline-derived CDR1 and CDR2 are MGHRA and YSYEKL. CDR3 in amino acids: CASSQEVARWLFF. DNA of the CDR3: TGCGCCAGCAGCCAAGAGGTGGCTAGGTGGCTGTTTTTT.

The chain combines TRBV6-5 with TRBJ1-6; D is perhaps TRBD1 (5 bases). The CDR3 spans 14 residues. V lost 5 bases, J lost 7 bases, and 12 bases lay in between. Germline loops: CDR1 MNHEY, CDR2 SVGAGI. The CDR3 DNA reads as TGTGCCAGCAGTATCGGGACTGAGAATTCACCCCTCCACTTT. Translation: CASSIGTENSPLHF.

The chain employs TRBV7-2 and TRBJ2-7; D remains ambiguous. V lost 5 bases, J lost 1 base, and 18 bases lay in between. Germline loops: CDR1 SGHTA, CDR2 FQGNSA. The CDR3 is 16 amino acids. The CDR3 nucleotides read TGTGCCAGCAGCCCGAACCAGCGTCGTGGGTCCTACGAGCAGTACTTC. Translation: CASSPNQRRGSYEQYF.

CDR3 in amino acids: CASSSGRGEETQYF. CDR3 nucleotide sequence: TGCGCCAGCAGCTCTGGTCGGGGGGAAGAGACCCAGTACTTC. The V call is TRBV5-1, the J call TRBJ2-5, with TRBD2 matching 7 bases. The CDR3 loop spans 14 amino acids. CDR1 is SGHRS and CDR2 is YFSETQ in the germline V gene. V lost 3 bases and J lost 3; bases outside the gene matches: 5.

This chain connects TRBV9 to TRBJ2-7; 7 positions match TRBD1. The V gene's germline CDR1 is SGDLS and CDR2 YYNGEE. This CDR3 has 14 amino acids. V lost 0 bases to trimming and J lost 9 bases; unmatched junction nucleotides: 9. The CDR3 region is CASSVGTGWAPQYF. CDR3 bases: TGTGCCAGCAGCGTAGGGACAGGATGGGCCCCGCAGTACTTC.

V and J are TRBV5-1 and TRBJ2-5, with TRBD2 identical over 8 bases. CDR1 and CDR2 from the germline V gene are SGHRS and YFSETQ. The CDR3 runs to 14 residues. Trimming removed 5 bases from V and 4 bases from J; junction bases left unmatched: 7. CDR3 coding DNA: TGCGCCAGCAGTGGGGCGGGAGGAGTAGAGACCCAGTACTTC. Translation: CASSGAGGVETQYF.

This chain joins TRBV11-2 and TRBJ2-3; the D is unclear. CDR3 size: 14 residues. V was clipped by 0 bases and J by 4 bases, with 8 bases between them. In germline, CDR1 is SGHAT, CDR2 FQNNGV. CDR3 nucleotide sequence: TGTGCCAGCAGCTTAGATATCGGGTCAGATACGCAGTATTTT. Its protein product is CASSLDIGSDTQYF.

The genes are TRBV2 and TRBJ2-7; D is perhaps TRBD1 (7 bases). Trimming left V 6 bases short and J 4 bases short, with 19 bases between. CDR1 and CDR2 from the germline V gene are SNHLY and FYNNEI. This CDR3 is 15 amino acids long. This CDR3 reads CASRRQGEGGYEQYF. In nucleotides, the CDR3 is TGTGCCAGCAGACGACAGGGAGAAGGAGGGTACGAGCAGTACTTC.

Here the CDR3 reads CASSPPGGAYYGYTF. The CDR3 nucleotides are TGTGCCAGCAGCCCCCCAGGGGGCGCCTACTATGGCTACACCTTC. V is TRBV28 and J is TRBJ1-2, with 8 nucleotides matching TRBD1. J was trimmed by 3 bases and V by 6 bases; bases with no gene match: 9. CDR1 is MDHEN and CDR2 is SYDVKM in the germline V gene. The CDR3 extends over 15 amino acids.

The chain employs TRBV6-4 and TRBJ1-1; weak D call: TRBD1 (5 bases). The CDR3 length is 13 residues. Germline V gives CDR1 MRHNA, CDR2 SNTAGT. The V end was cut by 6 bases, the J end by 4 bases, with 12 bases between. CDR3 coding DNA: TGTGCCAGCAGCATTGGGGGGGGCACTGAAGCTTTCTTT. The encoded protein is CASSIGGGTEAFF.

The gene calls are TRBV2 and TRBJ2-3; D is unclear. The CDR3 contains 12 residues. V dropped 6 bases and J dropped 5 bases, with 9 bases sitting between them. Per the germline V gene, CDR1 is SNHLY and CDR2 is FYNNEI. The CDR3 region has the DNA TGTGCCAGCAGCCTAGGCGTAGATACGCAGTATTTT. This sequence encodes CASSLGVDTQYF.

This chain links TRBV30 with TRBJ1-4; D ambiguous. In germline, CDR1 is GTSNPN, CDR2 SVGIG (reference sequence). V was shortened by 3 bases and J by 5 bases, with 10 bases between the two germline ends. The CDR3 totals 13 residues. CDR3 sequence (DNA): TGTGCCTGGAGGTACAGACAAAATGAAAAACTGTTTTTT. It yields the protein CAWRYRQNEKLFF. Combining the CDR3 with reference TRBV30 and TRBJ1-4 gives the whole variable domain SQTIHQWPATLVQPVGSPLSLECTVEGTSNPNLYWYRQAAGRGLQLLFYSVGIGQISSEVPQNLSASRPQDRQFILSSKKLLLSDSGFYLCAWRYRQNEKLFFGSGTQLSVL.

The rearrangement uses TRBV28 and TRBJ2-2, with D possibly matching TRBD1 (5 bases). CDR3 length: 16 amino acids. The V and J ends lost 5 bases and 6 bases respectively, with 19 bases between them. Germline CDR1 is MDHEN and CDR2 is SYDVKM. The CDR3 sequence: CASSLWGRVDPGELFF. In DNA form, the CDR3 reads TGTGCCAGCAGTCTCTGGGGCAGGGTAGATCCCGGGGAGCTGTTTTTT.

The chain recombines TRBV9 with TRBJ2-1; the D gene is possibly TRBD2 (5 bases). V lost 3 bases to trimming and J lost 4 bases, with 20 bases between them. The CDR3 loop spans 17 amino acids. Looked up from germline, CDR1 is SGDLS and CDR2 is YYNGEE. CDR3 amino acids: CASSALRTYTSYNEQFF. The CDR3 DNA is TGTGCCAGCAGCGCCCTGAGGACCTACACTAGTTACAATGAGCAGTTCTTC. The full variable domain, completed using reference TRBV9 and TRBJ2-1, is DSGVTQTPKHLITATGQRVTLRCSPRSGDLSVYWYQQSLDQGLQFLIQYYNGEERAKGNILERFSAQQFPDLHSELNLSSLELGDSALYFCASSALRTYTSYNEQFFGPGTRLTVL.

The V call is TRBV20-1, the J call TRBJ2-1; no firm D call. The ends were cut back, 3 bases at V and 9 bases at J, with 15 bases in the middle. The CDR3 is 13 residues long. Looked up from germline, CDR1 is DFQATT and CDR2 is SNEGSKA (reference sequence). This CDR3 is CSASIIRSGEQFF. In DNA form, the CDR3 reads TGCAGTGCTAGTATAATTCGATCGGGTGAGCAGTTCTTC.

The V call is TRBV2, the J call TRBJ1-4; 10 bases align to TRBD1. The CDR3 length is 13 residues. Germline loops: CDR1 SNHLY, CDR2 FYNNEI. Losses at the gene ends were 9 bases for V and 6 bases for J; bases not matched to a gene: 4. The CDR3 coding sequence is TGTGCCAGTGAGACAGGGGGCTATGAAAAACTGTTTTTT. Amino acids: CASETGGYEKLFF.

This chain links TRBV11-1 with TRBJ2-7; D perhaps matches TRBD1 (5 bases). This CDR3 is 13 amino acids long. Germline-derived CDR1 and CDR2 are SGHAT and FQDESV (reference sequence). Trimming stripped 8 bases from V and 6 bases from J, with 17 bases between. In DNA form, the CDR3 reads TGTGCCAGCGGAAGGAACGACAGAGGCGAGCAGTACTTC. It encodes CASGRNDRGEQYF.

This clone has a single count. The chain is built from TRBV18 and TRBJ1-5; 12 bases line up with TRBD1. V shed 3 bases, J shed 6 bases, and the junction held 0 bases outside the gene matches. Germline V gives CDR1 KGHSH, CDR2 LQKENI. CDR3 size: 14 residues. The CDR3 protein is CASSPGQGAQPQHF. Written as DNA, the CDR3 is TGTGCCAGCTCACCGGGACAGGGGGCTCAGCCCCAGCATTTT.

This clone was seen only a few times. The chain employs TRBV7-9 and TRBJ1-6, with D perhaps TRBD1 (6 bases). V lost 5 bases, J lost 3 bases, and 11 bases lay in between. This CDR3 contains 15 residues. Germline lookup yields CDR1 SEHNR and CDR2 FQNEAQ (reference sequence). CDR3 loop: CASSDATGYNSPLHF. The CDR3 DNA is TGTGCCAGCAGCGACGCGACAGGCTATAATTCACCCCTCCACTTT.

The chain links TRBV3-1 (or the pseudogene TRBV3-2) to TRBJ2-2, with D unresolved. This CDR3 comprises 11 residues. Germline-derived CDR1 and CDR2 are LGHDT and YNNKEL (reference sequence). V was trimmed by 7 bases and J by 4 bases, leaving 4 bases between them. Written as DNA, the CDR3 is TGTGCCAGCATGGCCACCGGGGAGCTGTTTTTT. It encodes CASMATGELFF.

The rearrangement joins TRBV19 to TRBJ1-1; TRBD1 aligns across 7 bases. The germline V gene has CDR1 LNHDA and CDR2 SQIVND (reference sequence). This CDR3 has 15 amino acids. Losses at the gene ends were 9 bases for V and 1 base for J; bases not matched to a gene: 11. This CDR3 reads CASRPDRLRNTEAFF. As DNA, the CDR3 is TGTGCCAGCCGTCCGGACAGGCTGAGGAACACTGAAGCTTTCTTT.

This chain joins TRBV5-6 and TRBJ2-2; TRBD1 might be the D (6 bases). CDR1 SGHDT and CDR2 YYEEEE come from the germline V gene. Trimming shortened V by 3 bases and J by 5 bases, and 17 bases separated the two germline ends. CDR3 length: 16 residues. CDR3 in amino acids: CASSWGQGEGTGELFF. CDR3 DNA: TGTGCCAGCAGCTGGGGACAAGGAGAAGGGACCGGGGAGCTGTTTTTT.